These 12 T cell receptor beta chains were all obtained from the same sample, sequenced in a study of blood T cells in healthy people across ages. Primed by a sample-barcoded 5' primer and a J-beta primer mix, a second PCR proceeded for roughly 7 to 11 cycles. Each CDR3 protein gets one entry after TCRdb re-called the 5' RACE reads with MiXCR. The sample includes about a million distinct CDR3 sequences, roughly 51% of them seen just once. Input material: blood. Receptor source: a woman between 55 and 75 years old in good health.

The chain employs TRBV4-2 and TRBJ2-1; tentative D call: TRBD2 (5 bases). The CDR3 spans 14 residues. V was pared by 3 bases and J by 9 bases, with 15 bases between. Germline V gene sequence: CDR1 LGHNA, CDR2 YNFKEQ. The CDR3 sequence is CASSHSRTGGEQFF. CDR3 DNA: TGTGCCAGCAGCCATAGTCGGACCGGAGGTGAGCAGTTCTTC.

V gene TRBV24-1 combines with J gene TRBJ2-5, with TRBD1 matching 10 bases. The germline gives CDR1 KGHDR, CDR2 SFDVKD. There are 15 residues in the CDR3. V dropped 4 bases and J dropped 3; count of bases not matched to a gene: 4. The CDR3 protein is CATSEAGTGEETQYF. The CDR3 DNA reads TGTGCCACCAGTGAGGCCGGGACAGGGGAAGAGACCCAGTACTTC.

The chain joins TRBV20-1 to TRBJ2-3; perhaps TRBD1 as D (5 bases). The germline gives CDR1 DFQATT, CDR2 SNEGSKA (reference sequence). The CDR3 sequence is 14 residues long. Trimming shortened V by 6 bases and J by 4 bases, and 17 bases separated the two germline ends. The CDR3 DNA reads as TGCAGTGCAAAGACGGTCAGGGTGGCAGATACGCAGTATTTT. Translation: CSAKTVRVADTQYF.

This chain joins TRBV6-2 or TRBV6-3 and TRBJ2-1; 11 bases are shared with TRBD2. The V gene end was trimmed by 0 bases and the J gene end by 2 bases; junction bases not matched to a gene: 9. Looked up from germline, CDR1 is MNHEY and CDR2 is SVGEGT. CDR3 length equals 19 residues. The CDR3 loop reads CASSYSARGTSGPYNEQFF. The CDR3 DNA follows: TGTGCCAGCAGTTACTCCGCTCGAGGGACTAGCGGTCCCTACAATGAGCAGTTCTTC.

This sequence joins TRBV4-3 and TRBJ2-2, with D perhaps matching TRBD2 (5 bases). Germline V gives CDR1 LGHNA, CDR2 YSLEER. CDR3 length: 16 residues. V lost 0 bases and J 4 bases, leaving 12 bases between the germline ends. The CDR3 bases are TGCGCCAGCAGCCAAGATCGTACTAGTAGCACCGGGGAGCTGTTTTTT. Residues: CASSQDRTSSTGELFF.

A note on this clonotype: The junction departs from germline at one end; a sequencing error may be responsible. This chain connects TRBV20-1 to TRBJ2-4, with 10 nucleotides matching TRBD2. The CDR3 runs to 20 residues. CDR1 and CDR2 from the germline V gene are DFQATT and SNEGSKA (reference sequence). CDR3 DNA sequence: TGCAGTGCTAGAGTTGGTACCCTAGCGGGAGTTTTTTTATCCAAAAACATCCAGTACTTC. Translation: CSARVGTLAGVFLSKNIQYF.

This clonotype has just a few counts. The chain employs TRBV3-1 and TRBJ2-5, with D maybe TRBD1 (5 bases). The germline V gene encodes CDR1 LGHDT and CDR2 YNNKEL (reference sequence). V was clipped by 1 base and J by 2 bases, with 8 bases between them. The CDR3 is 14 amino acids. CDR3: CASSQVNRQETQYF. The DNA for the CDR3 is TGTGCCAGCAGCCAAGTCAACAGGCAAGAGACCCAGTACTTC.

The chain joins TRBV3-1 to TRBJ1-2; 11 bases are a match to TRBD1. The V segment lost 1 base and the J segment 3 bases; nucleotides outside the gene matches: 1. CDR1 is LGHDT, CDR2 YNNKEL, per germline (reference sequence). This CDR3 contains 15 residues. For the CDR3, the DNA is TGTGCCAGCAGCCAAGGGGACAGGGGGGACTATGGCTACACCTTC. Its protein is CASSQGDRGDYGYTF.

The chain combines TRBV2 with TRBJ1-6; 8 bases match TRBD1. CDR1 SNHLY and CDR2 FYNNEI come from the germline V gene. The CDR3 sequence is 14 residues long. V lost 9 bases and J lost 7; bases outside the gene matches: 8. The CDR3 sequence is CARGQGPSNSPLHF. The CDR3 bases are TGTGCCAGAGGACAGGGCCCATCCAATTCACCCCTCCACTTT.

This clonotype occurred a few times. The chain uses TRBV7-2 and TRBJ2-2; D not resolved. The CDR3 consists of 12 residues. Trimming pared 5 bases from V and 6 bases from J, leaving 7 bases between. Germline V gives CDR1 SGHTA, CDR2 FQGNSA. The CDR3 DNA reads as TGTGCCAGCAGCCAACTCGCCGGGGAGCTGTTTTTT. Translated, it gives CASSQLAGELFF. The whole variable domain, remainder taken from reference TRBV7-2 and TRBJ2-2, is GAGVSQSPSNKVTEKGKDVELRCDPISGHTALYWYRQSLGQGLEFLIYFQGNSAPDKSGLPSDRFSAERTGGSVSTLTIQRTQQEDSAVYLCASSQLAGELFFGEGSRLTVL.

The chain links TRBV20-1 to TRBJ2-7; 9 bases align to TRBD2. Germline V gene data show CDR1 as DFQATT and CDR2 as SNEGSKA (reference sequence). CDR3 length: 14 residues. The V gene end was trimmed by 5 bases and the J gene end by 3 bases; junction bases not matched to a gene: 8. The CDR3 sequence: CSADPSGDLYEQYF. The CDR3 nucleotides are TGCAGTGCTGACCCTAGCGGGGATCTCTACGAGCAGTACTTC.

This clonotype was picked up a small number of times. CDR3 residues: CSVAASGETQYF. The CDR3 coding sequence is TGCAGCGTTGCCGCCTCGGGAGAGACCCAGTACTTC. The chain joins TRBV29-1 to TRBJ2-5; D is undetermined. This CDR3 comprises 12 residues. Trimming stripped 4 bases from V and 4 bases from J, with 10 bases between. CDR1 is SQVTM, CDR2 ANQGSEA, per germline.